A selection of T cell receptor beta chains follows, all from one sample in a study of immune evolution from preneoplasia to lung adenocarcinoma. Produced via immunoSEQ multiplex PCR; TCRdb's table is partial and in-frame only. The sample contains about 6,000 clones, around four fifths of which appear only once. Sequenced: FFPE lung adenocarcinoma in situ tissue. These TCRs come from an older donor with lung adenocarcinoma. CDR3s include the opening cysteine and the closing phenylalanine or tryptophan. Each record gives: D gene, clone size, V gene, J gene, CDR3 protein, CDR3 DNA. D genes are given only for firm matches. Clone size is given for some rows only: seen once, a few or many times, or a class if the clone is expanded.

TRBD1,-,TRBV7-2,TRBJ1-2,CASSRLGTGYGYTF,TGTGCCAGCAGCCGGCTAGGGACAGGATATGGCTACACCTTC
TRBD2,-,TRBV9,TRBJ2-1,CASSVGGLAIGEQFF,TGTGCCAGCAGCGTAGGTGGACTAGCTATCGGTGAGCAGTTCTTC
-,-,TRBV7-6,TRBJ2-7,CASSLGAGQGDEQYF,TGTGCCAGCAGCTTAGGTGCGGGGCAGGGCGACGAGCAGTACTTC
-,-,TRBV11-2,TRBJ1-2,CASSLDGGGPNGYTF,TGTGCCAGCAGCTTAGATGGTGGGGGCCCCAATGGCTACACCTTC
-,-,TRBV9,TRBJ2-7,CASSVAQGGDEQYF,TGTGCCAGCAGCGTAGCTCAGGGAGGCGACGAGCAGTACTTC
-,-,TRBV6-6,TRBJ2-7,CASSYRPGQSYEQYF,TGTGCCAGCAGTTACCGACCGGGGCAGTCCTACGAGCAGTACTTC
-,-,TRBV4-2,TRBJ2-1,CASSQDLSSYNEQFF,TGTGCCAGCAGCCAAGATCTAAGCTCCTACAATGAGCAGTTCTTC
-,-,TRBV6-1,TRBJ1-3,CASSAWGFSGNTIYF,TGTGCCAGCAGTGCCTGGGGCTTTTCGGGAAACACCATATATTTT
-,-,TRBV4-1,TRBJ1-1,CASSQESRSNTEAFF,TGCGCCAGCAGCCAAGAATCCCGCAGCAACACTGAAGCTTTCTTT
TRBD2,-,TRBV9,TRBJ2-3,CASSVVDGRSTDTQYF,TGTGCCAGCAGCGTAGTTGACGGGAGGAGCACAGATACGCAGTATTTT
-,-,TRBV2,TRBJ2-2,CASSEEGSGYTGELFF,TGTGCCAGCAGTGAAGAAGGTAGCGGATACACCGGGGAGCTGTTTTTT
-,-,TRBV4-1,TRBJ2-3,CASSQRDFSQETDTQYF,TGCGCCAGCAGCCAAAGGGATTTTAGTCAGGAGACAGATACGCAGTATTTT
-,-,TRBV6-1,TRBJ1-3,CASSAGGWAGNTIYF,TGTGCCAGCAGTGCTGGGGGTTGGGCTGGAAACACCATATATTTT
-,-,TRBV10-3,TRBJ2-3,CAISELDTQYF,TGTGCCATCAGTGAGTTAGATACGCAGTATTTT
-,-,TRBV6-4,TRBJ2-7,CASSDEDLYEQYF,TGTGCCAGCAGTGACGAGGACTTATACGAGCAGTACTTC
-,-,TRBV5-1,TRBJ1-2,CASSQAGMGGGYGYTF,TGCGCCAGCAGCCAGGCCGGGATGGGGGGAGGCTATGGCTACACCTTC
TRBD1,-,TRBV30,TRBJ2-7,CAWRSDRGRGEQYF,TGTGCCTGGAGAAGCGACAGGGGGCGCGGCGAGCAGTACTTC
TRBD1,-,TRBV4-2,TRBJ1-2,CASSQGDRGNGYTF,TGTGCCAGCAGCCAGGGAGACAGGGGGAATGGCTACACCTTC
TRBD1,few,TRBV12-5,TRBJ2-7,CASGLEQGAKKQYF,TGTGCTAGTGGTTTGGAGCAGGGGGCCAAAAAGCAGTACTTC
-,-,TRBV29-1,TRBJ1-1,CSVEGNWHFRGAFF,TGCAGCGTTGAAGGGAATTGGCACTTTCGTGGTGCTTTCTTT
-,-,TRBV7-9,TRBJ2-6,CASSGGSGANVLTF,TGTGCCAGCAGCGGGGGGTCTGGGGCCAACGTCCTGACTTTC
-,few,TRBV23-1,TRBJ1-5,CASQSAGQISNQPQHF,TGCGCCAGCCAGTCAGCCGGACAGATTAGCAATCAGCCCCAGCATTTT
TRBD1,few,TRBV7-9,TRBJ2-3,CASSYWTGGDTDTQYF,TGTGCCAGCAGCTACTGGACAGGGGGCGACACAGATACGCAGTATTTT
-,-,TRBV10-3,TRBJ1-5,CAISERVSNQPQHF,TGTGCCATCAGTGAGCGGGTTAGCAATCAGCCCCAGCATTTT
TRBD2,few,TRBV9,TRBJ2-1,CASSSGLAGALGFF,TGTGCCAGCAGCTCGGGACTAGCGGGAGCCCTAGGGTTCTTC
-,-,TRBV5-4,TRBJ2-1,CASSLEAGGFNEQFF,TGTGCCAGCAGCTTGGAAGCGGGTGGGTTCAATGAGCAGTTCTTC
-,-,TRBV9,TRBJ2-1,CASSVRDRLYNEQFF,TGTGCCAGCAGCGTTCGGGACCGCCTCTACAATGAGCAGTTCTTC
TRBD2,once,TRBV30,TRBJ2-3,CAWSAAGSTDTQYF,TGTGCCTGGAGTGCAGCGGGGAGCACAGATACGCAGTATTTT
-,few,TRBV27,TRBJ2-5,CASSPIGRWVTQYF,TGTGCCAGCAGTCCGATCGGGCGGTGGGTGACCCAGTACTTC
-,-,TRBV5-1,TRBJ2-2,CASSFGQNTGELFF,TGCGCCAGCAGCTTCGGGCAGAACACCGGGGAGCTGTTTTTT
-,-,TRBV2,TRBJ1-3,CASSLRGSGNTIYF,TGTGCCAGCAGTCTCAGGGGATCTGGAAACACCATATATTTT
-,-,TRBV18,TRBJ2-2,CASSPQAQGTGELFF,TGTGCCAGCTCACCACAGGCTCAGGGAACCGGGGAGCTGTTTTTT
TRBD1,-,TRBV7-2,TRBJ2-5,CASSLGTGSGTQYF,TGTGCCAGCAGCTTAGGGACAGGGAGTGGGACCCAGTACTTC
-,-,TRBV5-6,TRBJ1-2,CASSIGGFNYGYTF,TGTGCCAGCTCGATTGGGGGTTTTAACTATGGCTACACCTTC
TRBD1,-,TRBV10-2,TRBJ2-7,CASSSRTGPYEQYF,TGCGCCAGCAGTTCACGGACAGGCCCTTACGAGCAGTACTTC
-,-,TRBV18,TRBJ1-2,CASSPMVRGADGYTF,TGTGCCAGCTCACCGATGGTAAGGGGAGCCGATGGCTACACCTTC
-,-,TRBV30,TRBJ2-3,CAWSVPHRQVGDTQYF,TGTGCCTGGAGTGTTCCCCATCGACAGGTTGGGGATACGCAGTATTTT
TRBD2,-,TRBV4-2,TRBJ2-2,CASSRRGAGEGTGELFF,TGTGCCAGCAGCAGAAGAGGGGCGGGAGAGGGGACCGGGGAGCTGTTTTTT
TRBD1,-,TRBV5-1,TRBJ1-6,CASSLGQGGIPLHF,TGCGCCAGCAGCCTAGGACAGGGGGGAATCCCCCTCCACTTT
-,-,TRBV27,TRBJ1-2,CASSLGGRGGYTF,TGTGCCAGCAGTTTGGGAGGGCGAGGTGGCTACACCTTC
TRBD2,-,TRBV10-1,TRBJ2-2,CASSSASGRIGELFF,TGCGCCAGCTCCTCAGCTAGCGGGAGAATCGGGGAGCTGTTTTTT
TRBD2,-,TRBV4-2,TRBJ2-1,CASSQDRGGNEQFF,TGTGCCAGCAGCCAAGATCGGGGGGGCAATGAGCAGTTCTTC
TRBD1,-,TRBV13,TRBJ1-2,CASSLVGQGGNYGYTF,TGTGCCAGCAGCCTCGTGGGACAGGGCGGCAACTATGGCTACACCTTC
-,medium-sized,TRBV6-1,TRBJ2-7,CATSPWLENYEQYF,TGTGCCACCAGCCCGTGGTTAGAGAACTACGAGCAGTACTTC
-,-,TRBV11-1,TRBJ1-2,CASSLEGTAGYTF,TGTGCCAGCAGCTTAGAAGGGACGGCTGGCTACACCTTC
TRBD1,few,TRBV5-5,TRBJ1-5,CASSVQGFGQPQHF,TGTGCCAGCAGCGTACAGGGGTTCGGTCAGCCCCAGCATTTT
-,-,TRBV10-2,TRBJ1-2,CASSLQSVYGYTF,TGCGCCAGCAGCCTACAGAGCGTCTATGGCTACACCTTC
TRBD2,-,TRBV6-6,TRBJ2-5,CASSYSYPSGGETQYF,TGTGCCAGCAGTTACTCGTATCCCAGCGGGGGAGAGACCCAGTACTTC
TRBD1,-,TRBV12-5,TRBJ1-1,CASGLGQGTRTEAFF,TGTGCTAGTGGTTTGGGACAGGGGACGAGAACTGAAGCTTTCTTT
TRBD2,-,TRBV5-4,TRBJ2-1,CASSLASGKYNEQFF,TGTGCCAGCAGCCTAGCTAGCGGGAAGTACAATGAGCAGTTCTTC
TRBD1,once,TRBV10-1,TRBJ1-1,CASRTGRTEAFF,TGCGCCAGCAGGACAGGGAGAACTGAAGCTTTCTTT
TRBD2,-,TRBV7-2,TRBJ2-7,CASSLESPGLAGDEQYF,TGTGCCAGCAGCTTAGAGAGCCCGGGACTAGCGGGAGACGAGCAGTACTTC
TRBD1,-,TRBV9,TRBJ2-1,CASSPQTGGNEQFF,TGTGCCAGCAGCCCTCAGACAGGGGGCAATGAGCAGTTCTTC